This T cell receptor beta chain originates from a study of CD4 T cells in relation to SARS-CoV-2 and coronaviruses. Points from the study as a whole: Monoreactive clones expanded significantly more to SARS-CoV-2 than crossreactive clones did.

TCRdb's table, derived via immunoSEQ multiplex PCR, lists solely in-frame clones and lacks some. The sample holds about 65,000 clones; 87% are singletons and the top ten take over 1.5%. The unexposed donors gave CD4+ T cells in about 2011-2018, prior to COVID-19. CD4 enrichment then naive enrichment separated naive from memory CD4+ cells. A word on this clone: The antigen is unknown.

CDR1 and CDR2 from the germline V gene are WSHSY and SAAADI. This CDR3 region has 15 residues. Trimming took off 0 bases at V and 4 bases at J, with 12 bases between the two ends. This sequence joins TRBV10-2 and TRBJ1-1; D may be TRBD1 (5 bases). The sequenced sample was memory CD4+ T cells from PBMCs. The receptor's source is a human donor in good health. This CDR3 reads CASSESFAGRTEAFF. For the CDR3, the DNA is TGCGCCAGCAGTGAGTCGTTTGCAGGGCGCACTGAAGCTTTCTTT.